This record looks at one T cell receptor beta chain sequence and its context. The data originate from a study of blood T cells in healthy people across ages. Using a J-beta primer mix together with a sample-barcoded 5' primer, a second PCR was run for 7 to 11 cycles. Using its own MiXCR run on the 5' RACE reads, TCRdb lists one record per CDR3 protein. The sample records about 1.8 million distinct CDR3 sequences, approximately 50% being singletons. Sequences were obtained from blood. The sequence was collected from a woman aged 40 to 50 in good health.

CDR3 region: CASSRYGGGALLPDTQYF. CDR3 in DNA: TGTGCCAGCAGTCGTTATGGCGGGGGCGCCCTTCTTCCAGATACGCAGTATTTT. The chain carries TRBV6-1 and TRBJ2-3; tentative D call: TRBD2 (7 bases). The V and J ends lost 5 bases and 4 bases respectively, with 25 bases between them. Germline CDR1 MNHNS, CDR2 SASEGT. This CDR3 region has 18 residues.